These T cell receptor beta chains were read from a single sample in a study of cytomegalovirus exposure and HLA in healthy donors. The protocol was immunoSEQ multiplex PCR, while the TCRdb copy is restricted to in-frame clones and leaves out a portion. In the table there are 130,000 or so clones, around 80% of which are singletons. What was sequenced was PBMCs. These receptors all come from a man aged 30-40 years in good health and CMV-seronegative. Each CDR3 is given with its conserved first and last residue. D genes are given only for firm matches. Rows give clone size only sometimes, using once, few, many, or a class for an expanded clone.

v_gene: TRBV7-2; j_gene: TRBJ2-7; d_gene: -; abundance: -; CDR3aa: CASSYQDSRGEQYF; CDR3nt: TGTGCCAGCAGCTATCAGGACAGCCGAGGGGAGCAGTACTTC
v_gene: TRBV30; j_gene: TRBJ1-1; d_gene: -; abundance: -; CDR3aa: CAWGIDIREAFF; CDR3nt: TGTGCCTGGGGAATAGACATACGTGAAGCTTTCTTT
v_gene: TRBV6-6; j_gene: TRBJ2-3; d_gene: TRBD2; abundance: -; CDR3aa: CASRELAMRTDTQYF; CDR3nt: TGTGCCAGCAGGGAACTAGCGATGCGGACAGATACGCAGTATTTT
v_gene: TRBV28; j_gene: TRBJ1-5; d_gene: TRBD1; abundance: -; CDR3aa: CASSLYPAQGAHQPQHF; CDR3nt: TGTGCCAGCAGTCTCTACCCTGCACAGGGGGCCCATCAGCCCCAGCATTTT
v_gene: TRBV4-1; j_gene: TRBJ1-1; d_gene: -; abundance: -; CDR3aa: CASSRTSDYTEAFF; CDR3nt: TGCGCCAGCAGCCGCACGTCAGATTACACTGAAGCTTTCTTT
v_gene: TRBV25-1; j_gene: TRBJ2-6; d_gene: TRBD1; abundance: -; CDR3aa: CASRLDRVLAGANVLTF; CDR3nt: TGTGCCAGCAGGTTGGACAGGGTATTAGCCGGGGCCAACGTCCTGACTTTC
v_gene: TRBV10-3; j_gene: TRBJ2-7; d_gene: -; abundance: -; CDR3aa: CAISAAAVYEQYF; CDR3nt: TGTGCCATCAGTGCGGCGGCAGTATACGAGCAGTACTTC
v_gene: TRBV7-2; j_gene: TRBJ2-2; d_gene: TRBD2; abundance: -; CDR3aa: CASSTTVSGRRSGELFF; CDR3nt: TGTGCCAGCAGCACCACCGTAAGCGGGAGGCGTAGCGGGGAGCTGTTTTTT
v_gene: TRBV7-9; j_gene: TRBJ2-5; d_gene: TRBD2; abundance: once; CDR3aa: CASRWAGLAGAETQYF; CDR3nt: TGTGCCAGCAGATGGGCCGGGCTAGCGGGAGCGGAGACCCAGTACTTC
v_gene: TRBV28; j_gene: TRBJ2-5; d_gene: -; abundance: -; CDR3aa: CASSLGQGQETQYF; CDR3nt: TGTGCCAGCAGTTTAGGCCAGGGCCAAGAGACCCAGTACTTC
v_gene: TRBV28; j_gene: TRBJ1-5; d_gene: -; abundance: -; CDR3aa: CASSLTVNQPQHF; CDR3nt: TGTGCCAGCAGTTTGACAGTCAATCAGCCCCAGCATTTT
v_gene: TRBV18; j_gene: TRBJ1-3; d_gene: -; abundance: -; CDR3aa: CASSPPSVSFSGNTIYF; CDR3nt: TGTGCCAGCTCACCACCGTCAGTTTCCTTCTCTGGAAACACCATATATTTT
v_gene: TRBV5-1; j_gene: TRBJ2-5; d_gene: -; abundance: -; CDR3aa: CASSLFSLQETQYF; CDR3nt: TGCGCCAGCAGCTTGTTCAGTCTCCAAGAGACCCAGTACTTC
v_gene: TRBV5-1; j_gene: TRBJ2-7; d_gene: -; abundance: -; CDR3aa: CASSPGGIYEQYF; CDR3nt: TGCGCCAGCAGCCCTGGGGGCATCTACGAGCAGTACTTC
v_gene: TRBV28; j_gene: TRBJ2-7; d_gene: -; abundance: few; CDR3aa: CASSPGQGKPYEQYF; CDR3nt: TGTGCCAGCAGTCCTGGCCAGGGTAAACCCTACGAGCAGTACTTC
v_gene: TRBV28; j_gene: TRBJ1-2; d_gene: TRBD1; abundance: once; CDR3aa: CASSSPGQGASGYTF; CDR3nt: TGTGCCAGCAGTTCACCCGGACAGGGGGCCAGTGGCTACACCTTC
v_gene: TRBV5-1; j_gene: TRBJ1-2; d_gene: TRBD1; abundance: -; CDR3aa: CASSADRFTGYTF; CDR3nt: TGCGCCAGCAGCGCGGACAGGTTTACCGGCTACACCTTC
v_gene: TRBV6-5; j_gene: TRBJ2-1; d_gene: TRBD2; abundance: -; CDR3aa: CASSTRGSGGDEQFF; CDR3nt: TGTGCCAGCAGTACGCGGGGGTCAGGTGGGGATGAGCAGTTCTTC
v_gene: TRBV28; j_gene: TRBJ1-2; d_gene: -; abundance: -; CDR3aa: CASSLGGAGYYGYTF; CDR3nt: TGTGCCAGCAGTTTGGGGGGGGCAGGATACTATGGCTACACCTTC
v_gene: TRBV29-1; j_gene: TRBJ1-1; d_gene: -; abundance: -; CDR3aa: CSVEAQEQGPTEAFF; CDR3nt: TGCAGCGTTGAAGCTCAGGAGCAGGGGCCCACTGAAGCTTTCTTT
v_gene: TRBV7-9; j_gene: TRBJ2-3; d_gene: TRBD1; abundance: -; CDR3aa: CASSFLGRGQDTQYF; CDR3nt: TGTGCCAGCAGCTTTCTTGGCAGGGGGCAGGATACGCAGTATTTT
v_gene: TRBV10-3; j_gene: TRBJ2-3; d_gene: TRBD1; abundance: -; CDR3aa: CAISKSRDRTDTQYF; CDR3nt: TGTGCCATCAGTAAGTCTCGGGACAGAACAGATACGCAGTATTTT
v_gene: TRBV9; j_gene: TRBJ2-4; d_gene: TRBD2; abundance: -; CDR3aa: CASSPGLAGWDKNIQYF; CDR3nt: TGTGCCAGCAGCCCAGGACTAGCGGGATGGGACAAAAACATTCAGTACTTC
v_gene: TRBV29-1; j_gene: TRBJ1-5; d_gene: TRBD1; abundance: -; CDR3aa: CSVDGQGSNQPQHF; CDR3nt: TGCAGCGTTGACGGACAGGGGAGCAATCAGCCCCAGCATTTT
v_gene: TRBV2; j_gene: TRBJ1-2; d_gene: TRBD1; abundance: -; CDR3aa: CASSDQGAGGYTF; CDR3nt: TGTGCCAGCAGCGACCAGGGGGCGGGCGGCTACACCTTC
v_gene: TRBV5-6; j_gene: TRBJ1-4; d_gene: -; abundance: once; CDR3aa: CASSPPGIREAEKLFF; CDR3nt: TGTGCCAGCAGCCCTCCAGGGATCCGGGAGGCGGAAAAACTGTTTTTT